This TCR beta chain was documented in a study of cytomegalovirus exposure and HLA in healthy donors. Study context: From about 200 million T cells, an earlier analysis saw approximately 110 million unique TCR beta sequences. Study outcomes and limitations: A later analysis reportedly found fewer N-insertions in an Asian-associated ancestry cluster than the roughly 670-donor mean.

Primers for the PCR totalled 60 Vbeta and 13 Jbeta. Assay used: immunoSEQ multiplex PCR; TCRdb lists only in-frame clones, some missing. Among approximately 130,000 clones listed, more than 65% were seen once. A remark on this clone: Its antigen remains unidentified.

The V and J ends lost 6 bases and 3 bases, in that order; junction bases with no gene match: 9. The germline gives CDR1 MDHEN, CDR2 SYDVKM. CDR3 length equals 16 residues. The donors gave bone marrow, and they were healthy. In nominal health when sampled, donors likely had unrecorded immune exposures nonetheless. This chain joins TRBV28 and TRBJ2-3; 10 positions agree with TRBD2. This TCR derives from a man in his late teens or twenties in good health and CMV-seropositive. The sequenced sample was PBMCs. CDR3 sequence reads: CASRSTPGLATDTQYF. The DNA for the CDR3 is TGTGCCAGCAGATCCACCCCGGGACTAGCGACAGATACGCAGTATTTT. The variable domain in full, with the rest retrieved from reference TRBV28 and TRBJ2-3, is DVKVTQSSRYLVKRTGEKVFLECVQDMDHENMFWYRQDPGLGLRLIYFSYDVKMKEKGDIPEGYSVSREKKERFSLILESASTNQTSMYLCASRSTPGLATDTQYFGPGTRLTVL.